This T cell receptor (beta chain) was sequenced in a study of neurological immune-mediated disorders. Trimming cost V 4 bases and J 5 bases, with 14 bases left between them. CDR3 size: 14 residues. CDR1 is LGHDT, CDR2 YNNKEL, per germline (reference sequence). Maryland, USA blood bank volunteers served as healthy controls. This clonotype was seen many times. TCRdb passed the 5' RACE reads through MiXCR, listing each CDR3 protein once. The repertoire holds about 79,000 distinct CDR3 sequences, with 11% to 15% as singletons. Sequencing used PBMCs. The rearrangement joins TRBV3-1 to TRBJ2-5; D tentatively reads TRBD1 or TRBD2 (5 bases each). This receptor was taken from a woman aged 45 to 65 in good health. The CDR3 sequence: CASSLEGPQETQYF. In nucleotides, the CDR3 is TGTGCCAGCAGCCTCGAGGGGCCACAGGAGACCCAGTACTTC.